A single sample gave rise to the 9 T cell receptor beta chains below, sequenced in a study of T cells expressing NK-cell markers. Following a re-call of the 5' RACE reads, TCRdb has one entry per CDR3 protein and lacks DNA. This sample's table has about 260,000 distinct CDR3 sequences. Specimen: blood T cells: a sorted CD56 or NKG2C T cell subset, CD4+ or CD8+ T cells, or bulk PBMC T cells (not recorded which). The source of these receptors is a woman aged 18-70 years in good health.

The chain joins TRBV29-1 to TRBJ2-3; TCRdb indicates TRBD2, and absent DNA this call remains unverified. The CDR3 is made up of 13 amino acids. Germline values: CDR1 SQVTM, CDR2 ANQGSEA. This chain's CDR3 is CSPRDFSTDTQYF.

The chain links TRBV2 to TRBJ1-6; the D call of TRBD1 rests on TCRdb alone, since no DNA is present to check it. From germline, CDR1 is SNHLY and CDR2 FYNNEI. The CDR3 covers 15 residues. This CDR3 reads CASRDRENNNSPLHF.

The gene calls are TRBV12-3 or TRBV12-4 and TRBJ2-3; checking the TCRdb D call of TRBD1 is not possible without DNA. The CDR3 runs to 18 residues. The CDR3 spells CASSLRWDRGLSTDTQYF.

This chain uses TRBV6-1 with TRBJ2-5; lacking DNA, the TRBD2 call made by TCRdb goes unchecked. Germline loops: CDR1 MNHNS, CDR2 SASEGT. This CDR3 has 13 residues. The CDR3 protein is CASTRTIQETQYF.

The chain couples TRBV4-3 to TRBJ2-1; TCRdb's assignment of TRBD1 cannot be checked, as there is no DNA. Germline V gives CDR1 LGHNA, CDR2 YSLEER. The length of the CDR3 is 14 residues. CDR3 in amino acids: CASSQQGGYNEQFF.

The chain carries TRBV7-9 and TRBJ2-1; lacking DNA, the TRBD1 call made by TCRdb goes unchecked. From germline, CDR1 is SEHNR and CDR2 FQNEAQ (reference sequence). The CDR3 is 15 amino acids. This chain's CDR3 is CASSPAGAPYNEQFF.

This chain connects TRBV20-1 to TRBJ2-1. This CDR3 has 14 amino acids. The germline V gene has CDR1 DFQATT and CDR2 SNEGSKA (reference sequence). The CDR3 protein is CSAHGVRSYNEQFF.

This CDR3 reads CASRRQGPNTGELFF. The chain couples TRBV2 to TRBJ2-2; TCRdb returns TRBD1, unconfirmable since there is no DNA. This CDR3 has 15 residues. Germline V gene sequence: CDR1 SNHLY, CDR2 FYNNEI.

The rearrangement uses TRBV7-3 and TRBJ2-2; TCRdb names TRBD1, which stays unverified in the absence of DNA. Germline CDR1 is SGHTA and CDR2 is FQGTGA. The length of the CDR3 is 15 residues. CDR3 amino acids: CASSLSPQRTGELFF.